This entry lists 10 T cell receptor beta chains sequenced from one sample in a study of T cell responses to AZD1222 COVID-19 vaccine. The repertoire was sequenced with immunoSEQ multiplex PCR; TCRdb's copy has only in-frame clones and lacks some. Here the sample spans 95,000 to 150,000 clones, approximately 85% being singletons. The starting material was peripheral blood, obtained on day 0 of AZD1222 vaccination. The receptor set was obtained from an adult in good health.

This clone occurred once. This chain uses TRBV7-9 with TRBJ2-7, with D perhaps matching TRBD1 or TRBD2 (6 bases each). The CDR3 has 15 residues. Germline V CDR1 and CDR2: SEHNR, FQNEAQ (reference sequence). V was shortened by 5 bases and J by 4 bases, with 18 bases between the two germline ends. The CDR3 spells CASSPLGGAPYEQYF. The CDR3 DNA reads as TGTGCCAGCAGCCCCCTCGGGGGCGCTCCATACGAGCAGTACTTC.

The CDR3 sequence: CASCGETQYF. CDR3 DNA: TGTGCCTCCTGTGGGGAGACCCAGTACTTC. The chain is built from TRBV12-3 or TRBV12-4 and TRBJ2-5; no clear D. V lost 11 bases and J 5 bases, leaving 9 bases between the germline ends. This CDR3 has 10 amino acids.

V gene TRBV7-6 combines with J gene TRBJ2-4; the match to TRBD1 covers 7 bases. The CDR3 length is 14 residues. V gave up 5 bases and J gave up 8 bases; unmatched junction bases: 9. Germline CDR1 and CDR2: SGHVS and FNYEAQ. CDR3 sequence (DNA): TGTGCCAGCAGCACCGGACAGGATGTAGACATTCAGTACTTC. Translation: CASSTGQDVDIQYF.

This clone has a handful of counts. The chain links TRBV7-2 to TRBJ1-1; D not resolved. Trimming left V 6 bases short and J 3 bases short, with 17 bases between. Germline CDR1 reads SGHTA; CDR2 reads FQGNSA. The CDR3 consists of 15 residues. CDR3 region: CASSSPARWDTEAFF. CDR3 nucleotide sequence: TGTGCCAGCAGTTCGCCAGCAAGGTGGGACACTGAAGCTTTCTTT.

The rearrangement uses TRBV7-2 and TRBJ2-3; TRBD2 agrees at 16 bases. The CDR3 is made up of 18 amino acids. The V gene's germline CDR1 is SGHTA and CDR2 FQGNSA. Unmatched junction bases numbered 7, after V lost 4 bases and J lost 3 bases. The CDR3 protein is CASSSGRGLAGGTDTQYF. The CDR3 nucleotides read TGTGCCAGCAGCTCAGGAAGGGGACTAGCGGGGGGGACAGATACGCAGTATTTT.

This clone was counted only a few times. The chain links TRBV14 to TRBJ1-6, with unresolved D. V lost 4 bases and J 3 bases, leaving 7 bases between the germline ends. The CDR3 is 14 residues long. Germline values: CDR1 SGHDN, CDR2 FVKESK. The CDR3 loop is CASSRQIYNSPLHF. The CDR3 DNA reads as TGTGCCAGCAGCCGGCAGATCTATAATTCACCCCTCCACTTT.

The chain has TRBV6-4 and TRBJ1-5; 7 bases match TRBD1. The V segment lost 2 bases and the J segment 3 bases; nucleotides outside the gene matches: 7. The CDR3 contains 16 residues. Germline CDR1 MRHNA, CDR2 SNTAGT. The CDR3 loop is CASSDGGGGINQPQHF. As DNA, the CDR3 is TGTGCCAGCAGTGACGGCGGAGGGGGCATCAATCAGCCCCAGCATTTT.

The rearrangement links TRBV7-2 to TRBJ1-2, with a tentative D call TRBD1 (5 bases). Looked up from germline, CDR1 is SGHTA and CDR2 is FQGNSA. The V end lost 0 bases, the J end lost 2 bases, and 13 bases lay between the germline ends. This CDR3 has 16 amino acids. DNA for the CDR3: TGTGCCAGCAGCTTAGCGGCAGGGTTGGCCAACTATGGCTACACCTTC. This sequence encodes CASSLAAGLANYGYTF.

This rearrangement joins TRBV7-8 to TRBJ2-7; no reliable D call. The V end lost 4 bases, the J end lost 2 bases, and 9 bases lay between the germline ends. CDR3 length: 13 residues. The germline V gene encodes CDR1 SGHVS and CDR2 FQNEAQ. CDR3 nucleotides: TGTGCCAGCAGCTCCCCCCCCGCCTACGAGCAGTACTTC. Its translation is CASSSPPAYEQYF.

The chain combines TRBV18 with TRBJ2-4, with D possibly being TRBD1 (6 bases). Germline CDR1 and CDR2: KGHSH and LQKENI. The CDR3 runs 12 residues. The V and J ends lost 6 bases and 8 bases respectively, with 11 bases between them. The CDR3 loop reads CASSPKGDIQYF. In DNA, the CDR3 is TGTGCCAGCTCGCCAAAGGGGGACATTCAGTACTTC.